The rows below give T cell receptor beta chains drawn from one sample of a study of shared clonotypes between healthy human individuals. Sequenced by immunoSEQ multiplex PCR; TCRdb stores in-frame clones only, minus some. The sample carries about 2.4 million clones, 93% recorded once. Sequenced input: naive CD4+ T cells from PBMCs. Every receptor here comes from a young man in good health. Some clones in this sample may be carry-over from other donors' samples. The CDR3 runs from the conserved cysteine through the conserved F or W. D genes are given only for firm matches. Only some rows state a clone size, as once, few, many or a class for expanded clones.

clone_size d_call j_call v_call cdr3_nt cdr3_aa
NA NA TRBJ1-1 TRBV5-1 TGCGCCAGCAGCTTGGAACAGTTGAACACTGAAGCTTTCTTT CASSLEQLNTEAFF
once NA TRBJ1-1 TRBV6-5 TGTGCCAGCAGTCCCCCCACTACGAACACTGAAGCTTTCTTT CASSPPTTNTEAFF
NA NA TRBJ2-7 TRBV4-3 TGCGCCAGCAGCCAAGATCGGCCGTACGAGCAGTACTTC CASSQDRPYEQYF
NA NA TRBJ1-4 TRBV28 TGTGCCAGCAGGTCGGGAGTCACGCGGGTTGGTGAAAAACTGTTTTTT CASRSGVTRVGEKLFF
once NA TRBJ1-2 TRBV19 TGTGCCAGTTGGGAAACAGGGAAAGGGGGCTACACCTTC CASWETGKGGYTF
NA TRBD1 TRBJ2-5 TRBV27 TGTGCCAGCCTCTTACGCAGGGGGCTTGAGGAGACCCAGTACTTC CASLLRRGLEETQYF
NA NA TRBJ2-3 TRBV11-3 TGTGCCAGCAGCTCGTACAGGCACCCGGATACGCAGTATTTT CASSSYRHPDTQYF
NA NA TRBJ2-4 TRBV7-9 TGTGCCAGCAGCTTAGGGGTGGCAAACATTCAGTACTTC CASSLGVANIQYF
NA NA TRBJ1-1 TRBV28 TGTGCCAGCAGTTCTTCTTTATTGGAAGCTTTCTTT CASSSSLLEAFF
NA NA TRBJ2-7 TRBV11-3 TGTGCCAGCAAAAGAGGGACGGGACTCTACAGCGAGCAGTACTTC CASKRGTGLYSEQYF
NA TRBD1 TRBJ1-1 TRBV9 TGTGCCAGCAGCCCTCGGACAGGGGGTGGGTTAGAAGCTTTCTTT CASSPRTGGGLEAFF
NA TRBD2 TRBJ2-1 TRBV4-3 TGCGCCAGCAGCCGTACGGGAGGGGGCTCCTACAATGAGCAGTTCTTC CASSRTGGGSYNEQFF
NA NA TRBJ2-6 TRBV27 TGTGCCAGCACTCTCTCCGGGGCCAACGTCCTGACTTTC CASTLSGANVLTF
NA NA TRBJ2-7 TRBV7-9 TGTGCCAGCAGCGCCCCTAATCGGGAGCTGTCCTACGAGCAGTACTTC CASSAPNRELSYEQYF
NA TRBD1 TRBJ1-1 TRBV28 TGTGCCAGCAGTTCCACCGGGACAGAGAACACTGAAGCTTTCTTT CASSSTGTENTEAFF
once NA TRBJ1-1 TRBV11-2 TGTGCCAGCAGCTTAAAAGGGGGGACTGAAGCTTTCTTT CASSLKGGTEAFF
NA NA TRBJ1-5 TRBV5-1 TGCGCCAGCAGCTTGGGTCTGGGGGGCGCGGGTCAGCCCCAGCATTTT CASSLGLGGAGQPQHF
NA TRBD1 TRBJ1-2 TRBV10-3 TGTGCCATCAGTGGGTTTCCGGAAGGGACAGAACATCTAGGCTACACCTTC CAISGFPEGTEHLGYTF
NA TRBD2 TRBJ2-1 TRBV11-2 TGTGCCAGCAGAAGCGGGACTAGCGGGGCATTGGAGCAGTTCTTC CASRSGTSGALEQFF
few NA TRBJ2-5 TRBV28 TGTGCCAGCAGACAACAAGAGACCCAGTACTTC CASRQQETQYF
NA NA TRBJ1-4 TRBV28 TGTGCCAGCAGCCCCGATTCGTCGAGTGGGGGAAAACTGTTTTTT CASSPDSSSGGKLFF
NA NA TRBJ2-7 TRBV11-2 TGTGCCAGCAGCTTAGATCAGATTACTACCTACGAGCAGTACTTC CASSLDQITTYEQYF
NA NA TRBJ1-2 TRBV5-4 TGTGCCAGCAGCCAAGACGGGACGGAGCCGAACTATGGCTACACCTTC CASSQDGTEPNYGYTF
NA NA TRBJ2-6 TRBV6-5 TGTGCCAGCAACAAAGCTGGGTATGGGGCCAACGTCCTGACTTTC CASNKAGYGANVLTF
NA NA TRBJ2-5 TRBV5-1 TGCGCCAGCAGCTTGATGGGGAGTGAGACCCAGTACTTC CASSLMGSETQYF
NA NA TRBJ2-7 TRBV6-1 TGTGCCAGCAGTGTGGCGATCCTATCCGAGCAGTACTTC CASSVAILSEQYF
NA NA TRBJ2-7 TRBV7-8 TGTGCCAGCAGTTGGGAACAGGGGGGGTACGAGCAGTACTTC CASSWEQGGYEQYF
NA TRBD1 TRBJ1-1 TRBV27 TGTGCCAGCAGTGCATACAGGGACAGGGACACTGAAGCTTTCTTT CASSAYRDRDTEAFF
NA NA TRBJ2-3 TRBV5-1 TGCGCCAGCAGCTTGCGAGGGGATGGTGTCACAGATACGCAGTATTTT CASSLRGDGVTDTQYF
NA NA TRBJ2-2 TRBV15 TGTGCCACCAGCAGGACTTCCACCGGGGAGCTGTTTTTT CATSRTSTGELFF
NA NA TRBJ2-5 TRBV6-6 TGTGCCAGCAGTTACTCGAGGGGCGGCGAGACCCAGTACTTC CASSYSRGGETQYF
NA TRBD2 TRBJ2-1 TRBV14 TGTGCCAGCAGCCCTCTTGGGCTAGCGGGAGTAAATGAGCAGTTCTTC CASSPLGLAGVNEQFF
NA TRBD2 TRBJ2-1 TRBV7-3 TGTGCCAGCAGCCTTCGTGGTCTAGCGGGACAGAGTGAGCAGTTCTTC CASSLRGLAGQSEQFF
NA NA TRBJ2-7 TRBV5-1 TGCGCCAGCAGCTTGGTGTCCACTGCTTACTACGAGCAGTACTTC CASSLVSTAYYEQYF
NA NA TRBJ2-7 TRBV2 TGTGCCAGCAGTCAGTCGTACGAGCAGTACTTC CASSQSYEQYF
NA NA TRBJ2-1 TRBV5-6 TGTGCCAGCAGCCTACACGAGGAGCAGTTCTTC CASSLHEEQFF
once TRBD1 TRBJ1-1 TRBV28 TGTGCCAGCAGTTTAAGAGTAACGGGACAGGCATTCACTGAAGCTTTCTTT CASSLRVTGQAFTEAFF
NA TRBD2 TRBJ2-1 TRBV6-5 TGTGCCAGCGGGCGGGGGGATGAGCAGTTCTTC CASGRGDEQFF
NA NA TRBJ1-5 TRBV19 TGTGCCAGTAGTAGACAGCCATCCAATCAGCCCCAGCATTTT CASSRQPSNQPQHF
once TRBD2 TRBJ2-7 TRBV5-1 TGCGCCAGCAGCCCCCGCGGGGGGTACGAGCAGTACTTC CASSPRGGYEQYF
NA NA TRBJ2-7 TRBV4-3 TGCGCCAGCAGCCTACTTGGGGCCCGGGCCTACGAGCAGTACTTC CASSLLGARAYEQYF
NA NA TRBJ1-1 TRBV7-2 TGTGCCAGCAGCTTCTATGGTCCCACTGAAGCTTTCTTT CASSFYGPTEAFF
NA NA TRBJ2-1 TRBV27 TGTGCCAGCAGTAGGTGGAGTGGAGGGTACAATGAGCAGTTCTTC CASSRWSGGYNEQFF
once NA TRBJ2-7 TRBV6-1 TGTGCCAGCAGTGACCCCTACGAGCAGTACTTC CASSDPYEQYF
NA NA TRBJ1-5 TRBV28 TGTGCCAGCAGTTGGGGGCTTGGGCAGCCCCAGCATTTT CASSWGLGQPQHF
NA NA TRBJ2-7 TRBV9 TGTGCCAGCAGCGCCGCGGGACATAGCTACGAGCAGTACTTC CASSAAGHSYEQYF